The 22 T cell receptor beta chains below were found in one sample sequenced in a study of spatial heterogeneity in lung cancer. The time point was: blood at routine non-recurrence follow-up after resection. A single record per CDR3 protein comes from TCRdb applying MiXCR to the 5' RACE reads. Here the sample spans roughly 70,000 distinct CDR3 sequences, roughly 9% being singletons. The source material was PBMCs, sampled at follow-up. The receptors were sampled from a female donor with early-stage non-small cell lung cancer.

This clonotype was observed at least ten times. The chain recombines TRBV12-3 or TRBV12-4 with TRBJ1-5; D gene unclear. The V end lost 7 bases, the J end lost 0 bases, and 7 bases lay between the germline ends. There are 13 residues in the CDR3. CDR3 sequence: CASTQVSNQPQHF. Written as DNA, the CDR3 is TGTGCCAGCACGCAGGTTAGCAATCAGCCCCAGCATTTT.

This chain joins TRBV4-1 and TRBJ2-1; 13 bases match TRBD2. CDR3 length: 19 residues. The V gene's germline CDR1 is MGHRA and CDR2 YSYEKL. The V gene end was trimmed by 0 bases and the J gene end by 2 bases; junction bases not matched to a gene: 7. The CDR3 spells CASSQDPDGLAGAYNEQFF. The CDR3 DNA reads TGCGCCAGCAGCCAAGATCCTGACGGACTAGCGGGGGCCTACAATGAGCAGTTCTTC.

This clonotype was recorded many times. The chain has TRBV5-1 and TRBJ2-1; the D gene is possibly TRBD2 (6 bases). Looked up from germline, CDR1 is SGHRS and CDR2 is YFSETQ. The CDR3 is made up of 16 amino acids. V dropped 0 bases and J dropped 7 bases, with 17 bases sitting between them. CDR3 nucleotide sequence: TGCGCCAGCAGCTTGGCGGTAGGAGGGCCCATAAATGAGCAGTTCTTC. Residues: CASSLAVGGPINEQFF.

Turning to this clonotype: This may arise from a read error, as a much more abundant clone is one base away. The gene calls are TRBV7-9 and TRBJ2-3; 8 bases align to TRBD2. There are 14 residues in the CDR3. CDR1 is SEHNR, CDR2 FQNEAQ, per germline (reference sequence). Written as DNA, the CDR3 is TGTGTCAGCGGCCCGGGACTAGTAGGAGATACGCAGTATTTT. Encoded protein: CVSGPGLVGDTQYF.

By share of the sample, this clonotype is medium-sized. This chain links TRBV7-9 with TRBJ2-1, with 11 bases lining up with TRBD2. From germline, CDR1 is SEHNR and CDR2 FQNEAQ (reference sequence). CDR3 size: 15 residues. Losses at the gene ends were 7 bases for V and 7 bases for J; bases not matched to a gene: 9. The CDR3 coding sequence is TGTGCCAGCAATCCGCCTGCTAGCGGGAGGAATGAGCAGTTCTTC. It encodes CASNPPASGRNEQFF.

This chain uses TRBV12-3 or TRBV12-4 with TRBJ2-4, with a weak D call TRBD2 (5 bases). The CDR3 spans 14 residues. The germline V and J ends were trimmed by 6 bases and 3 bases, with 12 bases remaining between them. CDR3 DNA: TGTGCCAGCAGGAACAGTGGGAGCAAAAACATTCAGTACTTC. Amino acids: CASRNSGSKNIQYF.

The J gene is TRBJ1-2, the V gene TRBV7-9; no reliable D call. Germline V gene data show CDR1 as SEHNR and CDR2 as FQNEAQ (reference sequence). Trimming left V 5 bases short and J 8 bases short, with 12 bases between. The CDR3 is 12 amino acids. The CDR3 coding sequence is TGTGCCAGCAGCCCAACATCAGTCGGCTACACCTTC. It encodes CASSPTSVGYTF.

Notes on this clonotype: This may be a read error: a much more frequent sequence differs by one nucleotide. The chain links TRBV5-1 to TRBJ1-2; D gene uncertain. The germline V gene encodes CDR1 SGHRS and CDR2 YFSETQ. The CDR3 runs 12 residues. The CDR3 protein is CASRETNYRYTF. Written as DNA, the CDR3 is TGCGCCAGCAGGGAGACTAACTATCGCTACACCTTC.

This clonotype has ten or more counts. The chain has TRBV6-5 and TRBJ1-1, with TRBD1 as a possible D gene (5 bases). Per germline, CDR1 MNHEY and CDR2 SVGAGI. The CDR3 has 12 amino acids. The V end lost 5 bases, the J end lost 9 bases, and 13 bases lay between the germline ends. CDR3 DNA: TGTGCCAGCAGTCCCTTCGGGGCACAAGCTTTCTTT. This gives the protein CASSPFGAQAFF.

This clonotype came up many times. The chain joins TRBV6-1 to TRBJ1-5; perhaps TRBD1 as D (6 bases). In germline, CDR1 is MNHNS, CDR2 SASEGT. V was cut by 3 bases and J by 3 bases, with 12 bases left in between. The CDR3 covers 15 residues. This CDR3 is CASSDMGHNNQPQHF. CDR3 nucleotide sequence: TGTGCCAGCAGTGATATGGGACACAACAATCAGCCCCAGCATTTT.

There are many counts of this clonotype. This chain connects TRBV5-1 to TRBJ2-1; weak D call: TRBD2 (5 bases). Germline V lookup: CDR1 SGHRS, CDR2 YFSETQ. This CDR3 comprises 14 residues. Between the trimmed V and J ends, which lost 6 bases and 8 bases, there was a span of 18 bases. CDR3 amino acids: CASTTLPGSDEQFF. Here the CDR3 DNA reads TGCGCCAGCACCACCCTGCCGGGGTCGGATGAGCAGTTCTTC.

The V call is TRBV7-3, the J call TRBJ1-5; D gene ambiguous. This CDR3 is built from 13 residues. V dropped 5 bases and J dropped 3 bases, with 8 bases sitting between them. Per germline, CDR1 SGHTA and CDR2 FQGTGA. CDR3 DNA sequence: TGTGCCAGCAGCCTTGACCCCAATCAGCCCCAGCATTTT. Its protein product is CASSLDPNQPQHF.

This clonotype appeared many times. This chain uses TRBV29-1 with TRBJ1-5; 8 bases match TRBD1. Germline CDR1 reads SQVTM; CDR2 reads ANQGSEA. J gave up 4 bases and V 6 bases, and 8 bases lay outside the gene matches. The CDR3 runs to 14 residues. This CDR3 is CSVKTGDWNQPQHF. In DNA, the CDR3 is TGCAGCGTGAAGACAGGGGATTGGAATCAGCCCCAGCATTTT.

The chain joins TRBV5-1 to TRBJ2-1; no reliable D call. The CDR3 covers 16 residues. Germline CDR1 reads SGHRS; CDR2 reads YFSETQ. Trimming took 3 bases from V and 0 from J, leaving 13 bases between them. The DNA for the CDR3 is TGCGCCAGCAGCTATTCCCAGTCGAGCTCCTACAATGAGCAGTTCTTC. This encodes CASSYSQSSSYNEQFF. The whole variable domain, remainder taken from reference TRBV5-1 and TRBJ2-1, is KAGVTQTPRYLIKTRGQQVTLSCSPISGHRSVSWYQQTPGQGLQFLFEYFSETQRNKGNFPGRFSGRQFSNSRSEMNVSTLELGDSALYLCASSYSQSSSYNEQFFGPGTRLTVL.

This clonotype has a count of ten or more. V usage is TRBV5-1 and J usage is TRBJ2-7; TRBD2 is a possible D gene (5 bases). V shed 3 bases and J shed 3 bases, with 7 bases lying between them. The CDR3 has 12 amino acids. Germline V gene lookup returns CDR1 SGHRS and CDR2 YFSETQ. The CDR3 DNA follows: TGCGCCAGCAGCTCCGGGGTCTACGAGCAGTACTTC. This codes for CASSSGVYEQYF.

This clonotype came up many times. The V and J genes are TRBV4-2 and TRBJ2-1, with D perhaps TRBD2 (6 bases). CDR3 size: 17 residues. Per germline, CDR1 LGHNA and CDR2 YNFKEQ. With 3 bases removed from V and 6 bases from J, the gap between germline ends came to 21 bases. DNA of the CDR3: TGTGCCAGCAGCCAGCCCGGGGCGGCGGGGAGATTCAATGAGCAGTTCTTC. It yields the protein CASSQPGAAGRFNEQFF.

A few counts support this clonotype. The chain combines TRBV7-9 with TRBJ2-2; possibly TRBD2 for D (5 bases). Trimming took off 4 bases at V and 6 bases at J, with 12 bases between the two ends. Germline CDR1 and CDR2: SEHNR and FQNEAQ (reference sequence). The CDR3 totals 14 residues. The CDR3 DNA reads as TGTGCCAGCAGCTACCCAAGAGGGTCCGGGGAGCTGTTTTTT. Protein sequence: CASSYPRGSGELFF.

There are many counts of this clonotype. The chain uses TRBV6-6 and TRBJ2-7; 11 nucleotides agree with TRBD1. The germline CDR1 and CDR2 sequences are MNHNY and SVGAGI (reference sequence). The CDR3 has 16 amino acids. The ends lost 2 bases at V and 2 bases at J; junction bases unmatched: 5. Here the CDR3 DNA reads TGTGCCAGCAGTTACCCGTGGGACAGGGGGGCCTACGAGCAGTACTTC. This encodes CASSYPWDRGAYEQYF.

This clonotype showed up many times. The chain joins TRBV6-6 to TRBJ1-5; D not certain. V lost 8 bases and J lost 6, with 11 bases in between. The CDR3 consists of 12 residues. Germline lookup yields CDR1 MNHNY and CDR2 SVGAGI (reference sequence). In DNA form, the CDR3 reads TGTGCCAGCCTCGGGGATTTTCAGCCCCAGCATTTT. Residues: CASLGDFQPQHF.

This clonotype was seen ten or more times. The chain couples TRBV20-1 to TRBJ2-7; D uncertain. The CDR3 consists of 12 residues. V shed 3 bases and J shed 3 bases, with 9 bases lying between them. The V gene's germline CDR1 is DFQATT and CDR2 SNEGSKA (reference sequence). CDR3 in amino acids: CSASSQVYEQYF. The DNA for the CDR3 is TGCAGTGCTAGTTCGCAGGTCTACGAGCAGTACTTC.

CDR3 coding DNA: TGTGCCAGCAGCTCGGGACAGGTCACCGGGGAGCTGTTTTTT. Its protein product is CASSSGQVTGELFF. The rearrangement links TRBV7-3 to TRBJ2-2, with 8 bases lining up with TRBD1. The CDR3 is made up of 14 amino acids. V shed 4 bases and J 4 bases; nucleotides not matched to a gene: 2. Germline lookup yields CDR1 SGHTA and CDR2 FQGTGA.

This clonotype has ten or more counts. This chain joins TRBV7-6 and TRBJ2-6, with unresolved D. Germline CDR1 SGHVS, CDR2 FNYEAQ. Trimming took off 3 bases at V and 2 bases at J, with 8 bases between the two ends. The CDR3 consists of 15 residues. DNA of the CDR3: TGTGCCAGCAGCTTCGACCCGACTGGGGCCAACGTCCTGACTTTC. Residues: CASSFDPTGANVLTF.